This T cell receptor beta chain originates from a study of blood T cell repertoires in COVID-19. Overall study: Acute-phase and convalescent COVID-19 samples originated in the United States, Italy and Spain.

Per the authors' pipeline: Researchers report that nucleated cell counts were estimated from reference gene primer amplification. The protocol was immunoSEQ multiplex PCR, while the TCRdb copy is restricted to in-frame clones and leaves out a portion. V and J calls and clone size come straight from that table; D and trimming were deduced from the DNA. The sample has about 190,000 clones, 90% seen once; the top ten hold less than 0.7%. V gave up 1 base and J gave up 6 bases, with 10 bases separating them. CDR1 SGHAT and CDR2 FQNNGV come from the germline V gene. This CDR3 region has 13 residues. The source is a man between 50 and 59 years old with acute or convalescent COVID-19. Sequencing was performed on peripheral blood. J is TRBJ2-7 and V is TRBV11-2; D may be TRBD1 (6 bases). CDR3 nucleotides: TGTGCCAGCAGCTTAGGAGGGGGTCGCGAGCAGTACGTC. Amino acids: CASSLGGGREQYV.